A selection of T cell receptor beta chains follows, all from one sample in a study of blood T cell repertoires in COVID-19. Clones were sequenced by immunoSEQ multiplex PCR, and TCRdb holds only the in-frame ones, with some missing. Of 90,000 to 120,000 clones in the sample, more than 70% were seen once. The source material was peripheral blood. These receptors were collected from a man in his 70s with acute or convalescent COVID-19. Both conserved end residues are part of each CDR3. A D gene is named only where the DNA matches it firmly. Rows give clone size only sometimes, using once, few, many, or a class for an expanded clone.

cdr3_length,j_call,v_call,clone_size,d_call,cdr3_nt,cdr3_aa
13,TRBJ1-6,TRBV2,.,.,TGTGCCAGCGGGTGGGAGGAGAATTCACCCCTCCACTTT,CASGWEENSPLHF
18,TRBJ2-3,TRBV6-4,.,TRBD2,TGTGCCAGCAGTGACTCTATGGGACAGCGGGGGGGCCAGGATACGCAGTATTTT,CASSDSMGQRGGQDTQYF
15,TRBJ1-4,TRBV18,few,.,TGTGCCAGCTCACCACCGGGCGGGGCTAGTGAAAAACTGTTTTTT,CASSPPGGASEKLFF
15,TRBJ2-2,TRBV2,.,TRBD2,TGTGCCAGCAGCGAGGATGCGGGGGGAACCGGGGAGCTGTTTTTT,CASSEDAGGTGELFF
16,TRBJ2-3,TRBV6-5,.,TRBD2,TGTGCCAGCAGTTACCGGCGGGGGGGCGGCACAGATACGCAGTATTTT,CASSYRRGGGTDTQYF
13,TRBJ2-3,TRBV6-1,.,.,TGTGCCAGCAAGCTGGGGGCCGCAGATACGCAGTATTTT,CASKLGAADTQYF
17,TRBJ2-2,TRBV7-8,.,TRBD2,TGTGCCAGCAGCTACCGGGGTCCAGGCGGGAGGACCGGGGAGCTGTTTTTT,CASSYRGPGGRTGELFF
14,TRBJ2-7,TRBV6-5,.,TRBD1,TGTGCCAGCAGGGACAGGACGACCTCCTACGAGCAGTACTTC,CASRDRTTSYEQYF
15,TRBJ2-7,TRBV11-3,.,TRBD2,TGTGCCAGCAGCATAACTAGCGGGGCGTCCTACGAGCAGTACTTC,CASSITSGASYEQYF
11,TRBJ1-5,TRBV6-5,.,.,TGTGCCACCGGGTGGAGACAGCCCCAGCATTTT,CATGWRQPQHF
16,TRBJ2-6,TRBV6-1,.,.,TGTGCCAGCAGTGAAGCTGGTAGCTCTGGGGCCAACGTCCTGACTTTC,CASSEAGSSGANVLTF
12,TRBJ2-7,TRBV6-5,.,TRBD1,TGTGCCAGCAGTCCGACAGGGGGAGAGCAGTACTTC,CASSPTGGEQYF
14,TRBJ1-6,TRBV7-2,few,.,TGTGCCAGCAGCTTAGGACTCGGGAGTTCACCCCTCCACTTT,CASSLGLGSSPLHF
13,TRBJ1-2,TRBV2,.,.,TGTGCCAGCAGTGAAAAGCTTGCCTATGGCTACACCTTC,CASSEKLAYGYTF
13,TRBJ2-3,TRBV24-1,.,.,TGTGCCACCGGGGGGCAAGGGGGCGATACGCAGTATTTT,CATGGQGGDTQYF
13,TRBJ2-1,TRBV3-1/TRBV3-2,.,.,TGTGCCAGCAGCCCTGACAGGAGCTGGGAGCAGTTCTTC,CASSPDRSWEQFF
13,TRBJ2-3,TRBV7-2,.,.,TGTGCCAGCAGCTTTGAACAGATCGATACGCAGTATTTT,CASSFEQIDTQYF
16,TRBJ1-5,TRBV4-1,.,.,TGCGCCAGCAGCCAAGACAGGGGCGCGGGCAATCAGCCCCAGCATTTT,CASSQDRGAGNQPQHF
13,TRBJ1-2,TRBV29-1,few,TRBD1,TGCAGCGTTGCAGAGACAGGGGGAGGGGGCTACACCTTC,CSVAETGGGGYTF
15,TRBJ2-7,TRBV3-1/TRBV3-2,.,.,TGTGCCAGCAGCCAAGCCCCAGGGGCTGGCTACGAGCAGTACTTC,CASSQAPGAGYEQYF
15,TRBJ1-2,TRBV27,.,.,TGTGCCAGCAGTTTATCCCTCAGGGGTAGCTATGGCTACACCTTC,CASSLSLRGSYGYTF
15,TRBJ2-1,TRBV7-8,.,TRBD1,TGTGCCAGCAGCCCGGGACAGGGGTACTACAATGAGCAGTTCTTC,CASSPGQGYYNEQFF
15,TRBJ2-1,TRBV7-8,.,TRBD1,TGTGCCAGCAGCTTCCGGGACAGGCGGAACAATGAGCAGTTCTTC,CASSFRDRRNNEQFF
17,TRBJ1-1,TRBV27,.,.,TGTGCCAGCAGTTTCCTGTCCTATCCGCCGGGGAACACTGAAGCTTTCTTT,CASSFLSYPPGNTEAFF
14,TRBJ1-1,TRBV9,.,.,TGTGCCAGCAGCTCCCCCGGTGAGAACACTGAAGCTTTCTTT,CASSSPGENTEAFF
15,TRBJ2-1,TRBV12-5,once,.,TGTGCTAGTGGTTACGGACAGCTTTCTATAAATGAGCAGTTCTTC,CASGYGQLSINEQFF
16,TRBJ2-4,TRBV4-2,.,.,TGTGCCAGCAGCCAAGCATCGGGTGGGTCCAAAAACATTCAGTACTTC,CASSQASGGSKNIQYF
14,TRBJ2-5,TRBV9,.,TRBD1,TGTGCCAGCAGCGTACCGACAGGGGACGAGACCCAGTACTTC,CASSVPTGDETQYF
15,TRBJ2-7,TRBV3-1/TRBV3-2,.,TRBD1,TGTGCCAGCAGCAATACCGGGACAGGGAGTGACGAGCAGTACTTC,CASSNTGTGSDEQYF
15,TRBJ2-1,TRBV2,.,TRBD2,TGTGCCAGCAGTGAAGTGGGACTAGCGAGAAATGAGCAGTTCTTC,CASSEVGLARNEQFF
13,TRBJ1-4,TRBV6-5,.,.,TGTGCCAGCAGCCGCGCCGTAGATGAAAAACTGTTTTTT,CASSRAVDEKLFF
15,TRBJ2-3,TRBV5-1,.,.,TGCGCCAGCAGCATCGACAGCTCTAGCACAGATACGCAGTATTTT,CASSIDSSSTDTQYF
14,TRBJ2-7,TRBV6-5,.,.,TGTGCCAGCAGTTACGGCAGGGGCTCCTACGAGCAGTACTTC,CASSYGRGSYEQYF
14,TRBJ1-6,TRBV11-2,.,TRBD1,TGTGCCAGCAGCTTTCAGGGGGCTAATTCACCCCTCCACTTT,CASSFQGANSPLHF
15,TRBJ2-2,TRBV7-9,.,.,TGTGCCAGCAGCCCCCCGGGGTGGGGCACCGGGGAGCTGTTTTTT,CASSPPGWGTGELFF
12,TRBJ1-1,TRBV19,.,.,TGTGCCAGTAGTATCTCCGACAGGAAAGCTTTCTTT,CASSISDRKAFF
15,TRBJ1-3,TRBV18,.,.,TGTGCCAGCTCACCCCCGGTCTACTCTGGAAACACCATATATTTT,CASSPPVYSGNTIYF
16,TRBJ1-2,TRBV15,few,.,TGTGCCACCAGCAGAGAAGGAAGGGGGTCTAACTATGGCTACACCTTC,CATSREGRGSNYGYTF
17,TRBJ2-3,TRBV19,.,TRBD2,TGTGCCAGTAGTATGTCCGTCGGGGCGGGGGTACCAGATACGCAGTATTTT,CASSMSVGAGVPDTQYF
13,TRBJ1-1,TRBV2,once,TRBD1,TGTGCCAGCACTTCTGGGGACAGGGGGGAAGCTTTCTTT,CASTSGDRGEAFF
12,TRBJ2-7,TRBV3-1/TRBV3-2,.,.,TGTGCCAGCAGCCAAGGAGCTAACGAGCAGTACTTC,CASSQGANEQYF
13,TRBJ1-2,TRBV10-3,.,.,TGTGCCATAACCTCTGAGGCTAACTATGGCTACACCTTC,CAITSEANYGYTF
13,TRBJ1-1,TRBV29-1,.,TRBD1,TGCAGCGTTGACAGGGGGCTCGGCACTGAAGCTTTCTTT,CSVDRGLGTEAFF
17,TRBJ2-2,TRBV19,.,TRBD2,TGTGCCAGTACCCTTCCGGGCGGGGGAAAGAACACCGGGGAGCTGTTTTTT,CASTLPGGGKNTGELFF
15,TRBJ1-1,TRBV5-1,.,.,TGCGCCAGCAGCTTCGCCGGGATATCGAACACTGAAGCTTTCTTT,CASSFAGISNTEAFF
14,TRBJ2-2,TRBV4-1,.,.,TGCGCCAGTACAACAGGGCTGGTGTCCGGGGAGCTGTTTTTT,CASTTGLVSGELFF